This is a list of T cell receptor beta chains from one sample in a study of T-cell reconstitution after alpha-beta-depleted transplantation in children. TCRdb ran MiXCR on the PCR reads and lists one entry per CDR3 protein. This table has 250,000 to 350,000 distinct CDR3 sequences, approximately 23% appearing once. Sample: PBMCs, mostly from graft donor cells, taken 180 days after TCRalphabeta/CD19-depleted stem cell transplant. These receptors all come from a male patient aged 10-17 years who had a stem cell transplant for acute lymphoblastic leukemia, so the T cells may come from the graft donor. The CDR3 runs from the conserved cysteine through the conserved F or W. Fields, in order: CDR3 protein, V gene, J gene.

CSDEGPDGYTF,TRBV29-1,TRBJ1-2
CASSFKRERFF,TRBV6-5,TRBJ2-1
CASSQVGASPLHF,TRBV4-1,TRBJ1-6
CATSRTGGAGEQYF,TRBV24-1,TRBJ2-7
CSARVLGTQYF,TRBV20-1,TRBJ2-3
CSASNRGPGVKLFF,TRBV20-1,TRBJ1-4
CASSYSRGPGQHF,TRBV6-2/TRBV6-3,TRBJ1-5
CATSDCPQGCNEQFF,TRBV24-1,TRBJ2-1
CASSLVSGTLKYF,TRBV5-1,TRBJ2-3
CASSLEDWLGYGYTF,TRBV7-8,TRBJ1-2
CATTRLDEQFF,TRBV15,TRBJ2-1
CASSQDKFLGTQYF,TRBV4-2,TRBJ2-5
CASSILSMGEQFF,TRBV19,TRBJ2-1
CASSSTSGSLLDEQFF,TRBV5-1,TRBJ2-1
CATSDPGLAGDEQFF,TRBV24-1,TRBJ2-1
CASSESGGVGHNEQFF,TRBV25-1,TRBJ2-1
CSATRDSLQETQYF,TRBV20-1,TRBJ2-5
CASSYSGQGGHF,TRBV6-6,TRBJ1-5
CASGMTVGNQPQHF,TRBV12-3/TRBV12-4,TRBJ1-5
CASSLNYYEQYF,TRBV27,TRBJ2-7
CASSEGQWNQPQHF,TRBV10-1,TRBJ1-5
CASRVFQETQYF,TRBV5-1,TRBJ2-5
CASSARLAGNNEQFF,TRBV11-2,TRBJ2-1
CSADPGSIPQPQHF,TRBV20-1,TRBJ1-5
CASSPDGGGGKGYGYTF,TRBV12-3/TRBV12-4,TRBJ1-2
CASSPTRLYSIEQFF,TRBV13,TRBJ2-1
CSTSGLAGELFF,TRBV29-1,TRBJ2-2
CATSDLISSGRNEQFF,TRBV24-1,TRBJ2-1
CAISETFGGSYEQYF,TRBV10-3,TRBJ2-7
CASSRTPLGEQYF,TRBV7-3,TRBJ2-7
CASSRGAQETQYF,TRBV25-1,TRBJ2-5
CASSLLPGLGSYNEQFF,TRBV5-1,TRBJ2-1
CASSSAARVYGYTF,TRBV7-9,TRBJ1-2
CASSRPRAVPYEQYF,TRBV4-1,TRBJ2-7
CASSEPGQETQYF,TRBV25-1,TRBJ2-5
CASSSFNEAFF,TRBV12-3/TRBV12-4,TRBJ1-1
CASSIYQGPWQFF,TRBV19,TRBJ2-1
CASSLTGNPTEAFF,TRBV7-2,TRBJ1-1
CSATGTGRDLPQHF,TRBV20-1,TRBJ1-5
CSASSGGYEQFF,TRBV20-1,TRBJ2-1
CASTAWDSQETQYF,TRBV7-9,TRBJ2-5
CASSLAGFEAFF,TRBV5-1,TRBJ1-1
CASSVQGGTGELFF,TRBV7-3,TRBJ2-2
CASSLHLGLETQYF,TRBV5-5,TRBJ2-5
CASGLPDRGYQPQHF,TRBV5-8,TRBJ1-5
CASSPLAGAILGTDTQYF,TRBV7-8,TRBJ2-3